The TCR beta chain described here comes from a study of cytomegalovirus exposure and HLA in healthy donors. This clone was detected once. What it recognizes is unknown. The CDR3 contains 18 residues. Losses at the gene ends were 4 bases for V and 4 bases for J; bases not matched to a gene: 18. Germline V gene data show CDR1 as SGDLS and CDR2 as YYNGEE. General observations from the study: According to an earlier analysis, most TCR beta V segments yielded productive rearrangements about 90% or about 30% of the time. A later analysis found common viral pathogens apparently linked to several of the most significant clusters.

The PCR had 60 Vbeta and 13 Jbeta primers. Generated by immunoSEQ multiplex PCR, the TCRdb table keeps only in-frame clones and is missing some. The sample carries about 130,000 clones, about three quarters recorded once. The sample consisted of PBMCs. The TCR originated in a woman aged 35 to 49 in good health and CMV-seronegative. The genes are TRBV9 and TRBJ1-1; 8 bases map to TRBD1. The CDR3 loop is CASSPLGGSGGFGTEAFF. CDR3 coding DNA: TGTGCCAGCAGCCCCCTTGGAGGGTCAGGGGGCTTTGGCACTGAAGCTTTCTTT.